Presented here are 21 T cell receptor beta chains from one specimen sequenced in a study of a mutant IDH1 vaccine in newly diagnosed glioma. For these TCRs, the target antigens are not known. As to time point: week 35, safety follow-up. Every single dose of the vaccine, 300 ug of mutant IDH1 20-mer peptide, came with topical imiquimod. Libraries were prepared by immunoSEQ multiplex PCR; TCRdb keeps only in-frame clonotypes and omits some of them. Seen here are fewer than 35,000 clones, approximately 78% observed once, and the top ten hold roughly 10%. Sample: PBMCs, taken from a glioma patient whose treatment included an IDH1 peptide vaccine. These receptors were collected from a woman aged 40-49 years with glioma.

This clone was detected only once. The rearrangement links TRBV18 to TRBJ2-5, with 7 bases lining up with TRBD1. The CDR3 loop spans 16 amino acids. V was pared by 2 bases and J by 1 base, with 7 bases of the junction left unmatched. Germline CDR1 is KGHSH and CDR2 is LQKENI. The CDR3 nucleotides are TGTGCCAGCTCACCAAAACAAGGGACAGTCCAAGAGACCCAGTACTTC. Translated, it gives CASSPKQGTVQETQYF.

The chain uses TRBV30 and TRBJ1-5, with TRBD1 as a possible D gene (5 bases). V was shortened by 2 bases and J by 0 bases, with 14 bases between the two germline ends. The germline CDR1 and CDR2 sequences are GTSNPN and SVGIG (reference sequence). The CDR3 spans 16 residues. CDR3 in amino acids: CAWSLTTGNSNQPQHF. CDR3 DNA: TGTGCCTGGAGTCTGACTACAGGTAATAGCAATCAGCCCCAGCATTTT. The full variable domain, with the rest looked up from reference TRBV30 and TRBJ1-5, is SQTIHQWPATLVQPVGSPLSLECTVEGTSNPNLYWYRQAAGRGLQLLFYSVGIGQISSEVPQNLSASRPQDRQFILSSKKLLLSDSGFYLCAWSLTTGNSNQPQHFGDGTRLSIL.

V and J are TRBV2 and TRBJ1-2; 7 bases are shared with TRBD1. The CDR3 length is 16 residues. CDR1 is SNHLY and CDR2 is FYNNEI in the germline V gene. The ends lost 6 bases at V and 4 bases at J; junction bases unmatched: 14. The CDR3: CASRDPGTAIFYGYTF. Here the CDR3 DNA reads TGTGCCAGCAGAGACCCTGGGACAGCAATTTTCTATGGCTACACCTTC.

The CDR3: CASSIGTGGHYGYTF. In nucleotides, the CDR3 is TGTGCCAGTAGTATTGGGACAGGGGGCCACTATGGCTACACCTTC. The chain links TRBV19 to TRBJ1-2, with 12 bases that match TRBD1. This CDR3 spans 15 amino acids. From germline, CDR1 is LNHDA and CDR2 SQIVND (reference sequence). Germline trimming cut 3 bases from V and 3 bases from J; bases unmatched to any gene: 2.

The V gene is TRBV13, the J gene TRBJ1-1, with D possibly being TRBD1 (5 bases). Germline CDR1 is PRHDT and CDR2 is FYEKMQ (reference sequence). Trimming stripped 1 base from V and 0 bases from J, with 9 bases between. The CDR3 contains 15 residues. CDR3 in amino acids: CASSLVGGMNTEAFF. Here the CDR3 DNA reads TGTGCCAGCAGCTTAGTCGGGGGGATGAACACTGAAGCTTTCTTT. Supplemented by reference TRBV13 and TRBJ1-1, the full variable domain reads AAGVIQSPRHLIKEKRETATLKCYPIPRHDTVYWYQQGPGQDPQFLISFYEKMQSDKGSIPDRFSAQQFSDYHSELNMSSLELGDSALYFCASSLVGGMNTEAFFGQGTRLTVV.

The chain carries TRBV7-9 and TRBJ2-4, with a weak D call TRBD1 (5 bases). CDR3 length: 15 residues. CDR1 is SEHNR and CDR2 is FQNEAQ in the germline V gene (reference sequence). V dropped 0 bases and J dropped 8 bases, with 14 bases sitting between them. The chain's CDR3 is CASSLAKGVSDIQYF. The CDR3 DNA reads as TGTGCCAGCAGCTTAGCGAAAGGGGTATCGGACATTCAGTACTTC. The full variable domain, its missing parts supplied by reference TRBV7-9 and TRBJ2-4, is DTGVSQNPRHKITKRGQNVTFRCDPISEHNRLYWYRQTLGQGPEFLTYFQNEAQLEKSRLLSDRFSAERPKGSFSTLEIQRTEQGDSAMYLCASSLAKGVSDIQYFGAGTRLSVL.

CDR3 protein: CSARQGAGTEAFF. CDR3 nucleotide sequence: TGCAGCGCTCGACAGGGGGCGGGCACTGAAGCTTTCTTT. This chain joins TRBV29-1 and TRBJ1-1; 10 bases agree with TRBD1. Germline assignment: CDR1 SQVTM and CDR2 ANQGSEA. The CDR3 runs 13 residues. Losses at the gene ends were 7 bases for V and 4 bases for J; bases not matched to a gene: 6.

The rearrangement uses TRBV6-1 and TRBJ1-2; weak D call: TRBD1 (6 bases). CDR3 length: 12 amino acids. Per germline, CDR1 MNHNS and CDR2 SASEGT. Trimming left V 7 bases short and J 4 bases short, with 10 bases between. The CDR3 loop is CASTRTVYGYTF. In nucleotides, the CDR3 is TGTGCCAGCACCCGGACAGTCTATGGCTACACCTTC.

The gene calls are TRBV30 and TRBJ2-7; 7 nucleotides line up with TRBD1. V gave up 3 bases and J gave up 5 bases; unmatched junction bases: 4. The CDR3 loop spans 12 amino acids. Looked up from germline, CDR1 is GTSNPN and CDR2 is SVGIG (reference sequence). Here the CDR3 reads CAWSGQADEQYF. The CDR3 DNA reads as TGTGCCTGGAGCGGACAGGCCGACGAGCAGTACTTC. Full variable domain (remainder filled in from reference TRBV30 and TRBJ2-7): SQTIHQWPATLVQPVGSPLSLECTVEGTSNPNLYWYRQAAGRGLQLLFYSVGIGQISSEVPQNLSASRPQDRQFILSSKKLLLSDSGFYLCAWSGQADEQYFGPGTRLTVT.

The chain is built from TRBV6-1 and TRBJ2-1; 9 positions agree with TRBD2. Germline trimming cut 1 base from V and 9 bases from J; bases unmatched to any gene: 10. The CDR3 is 16 amino acids. CDR1 and CDR2 from the germline V gene are MNHNS and SASEGT. The CDR3 loop reads CASSEDPSGVQGEQFF. The DNA of the CDR3 is TGTGCCAGCAGTGAAGATCCTAGCGGGGTACAAGGTGAGCAGTTCTTC.

The V and J genes are TRBV5-1 and TRBJ2-5; D possibly corresponds to TRBD1 (6 bases). The CDR3 runs to 13 residues. Germline V gene lookup returns CDR1 SGHRS and CDR2 YFSETQ. V lost 3 bases and J 5 bases, leaving 11 bases between the germline ends. The CDR3 DNA follows: TGCGCCAGCAGCTCTGGACAGATGGAGACCCAGTACTTC. Amino acid sequence: CASSSGQMETQYF. Full variable domain (rest looked up from reference TRBV5-1 and TRBJ2-5): KAGVTQTPRYLIKTRGQQVTLSCSPISGHRSVSWYQQTPGQGLQFLFEYFSETQRNKGNFPGRFSGRQFSNSRSEMNVSTLELGDSALYLCASSSGQMETQYFGPGTRLLVL.

The chain employs TRBV9 and TRBJ1-3; the D is unclear. Germline lookup yields CDR1 SGDLS and CDR2 YYNGEE. Trimming removed 4 bases from V and 2 bases from J, with 16 bases in between. This CDR3 region has 16 residues. CDR3 DNA: TGTGCCAGCAGCATCCGCGCGGAGGCCCCTGGAAACACCATATATTTT. Translating gives CASSIRAEAPGNTIYF.

The chain employs TRBV4-1 and TRBJ1-2, with D hard to call. The germline CDR1 and CDR2 sequences are MGHRA and YSYEKL. There are 16 residues in the CDR3. V lost 0 bases and J lost 9, with 20 bases in between. CDR3: CASSQDRARGLLSYTF. The CDR3 DNA sequence: TGCGCCAGCAGCCAAGATCGGGCGCGCGGTCTCTTAAGCTACACCTTC.

The chain combines TRBV5-1 with TRBJ2-1; the D gene is possibly TRBD2 (5 bases). V lost 0 bases and J lost 6, with 16 bases in between. The CDR3 extends over 16 amino acids. Germline-derived CDR1 and CDR2 are SGHRS and YFSETQ. In nucleotides, the CDR3 is TGCGCCAGCAGCTTGGCCATTGCGGGTAGAAGCAATGAGCAGTTCTTC. This codes for CASSLAIAGRSNEQFF.

This clone occurred a few times. This rearrangement joins TRBV6-4 to TRBJ2-6, with TRBD1 identical over 8 bases. The CDR3 length is 17 residues. From germline, CDR1 is MRHNA and CDR2 SNTAGT. After removal of 5 bases from V and 2 bases from J, the junction contained 8 bases not matched to a gene. The CDR3 bases are TGTGCCAGCAGTTCCGACAGGGGCCTAGCTGGGGCCAACGTCCTGACTTTC. Translating it yields CASSSDRGLAGANVLTF.

This chain connects TRBV9 to TRBJ2-7; D not certain. V was pared by 1 base and J by 3 bases, with 8 bases between. The CDR3 is 13 residues long. Germline V lookup: CDR1 SGDLS, CDR2 YYNGEE. The CDR3 loop reads CASSVTWDYEQYF. For the CDR3, the DNA is TGTGCCAGCAGCGTAACTTGGGACTACGAGCAGTACTTC.

The V gene is TRBV5-1, the J gene TRBJ1-3; D might be TRBD1 (5 bases). The CDR3 runs to 13 residues. Per the germline V gene, CDR1 is SGHRS and CDR2 is YFSETQ. Trimming cost V 2 bases and J 2 bases, with 5 bases left between them. The CDR3 here is CASSLQAGNTIYF. The DNA of the CDR3 is TGCGCCAGCAGCTTACAGGCTGGAAACACCATATATTTT.

V gene TRBV2 combines with J gene TRBJ2-5; D not resolved. Trimming shortened V by 9 bases and J by 4 bases, and 12 bases separated the two germline ends. The CDR3 loop spans 12 amino acids. CDR1 and CDR2 (germline): SNHLY, FYNNEI. CDR3 sequence (DNA): TGTGCCAGTGAGGTCCCGGGAGAGACCCAGTACTTC. This translates into CASEVPGETQYF. Supplemented by reference TRBV2 and TRBJ2-5, the full variable domain reads EPEVTQTPSHQVTQMGQEVILRCVPISNHLYFYWYRQILGQKVEFLVSFYNNEISEKSEIFDDQFSVERPDGSNFTLKIRSTKLEDSAMYFCASEVPGETQYFGPGTRLLVL.

The rearrangement uses TRBV27 and TRBJ2-1; D might be TRBD1 or TRBD2, each matching 5 bases. V was pared by 5 bases and J by 6 bases, with 11 bases between. Germline CDR1 reads MNHEY; CDR2 reads SMNVEV (reference sequence). The CDR3 totals 13 residues. This chain's CDR3 is CASSTRDVNEQFF. CDR3 nucleotides: TGTGCCAGCAGTACCCGGGACGTCAATGAGCAGTTCTTC.

Here the CDR3 reads CASSSPRGAGALMNTEAFF. The CDR3 region has the DNA TGTGCCAGCAGCTCCCCCCGGGGGGCAGGGGCGCTAATGAACACTGAAGCTTTCTTT. The rearrangement uses TRBV7-6 and TRBJ1-1; D might be TRBD1 (6 bases). Germline loops: CDR1 SGHVS, CDR2 FNYEAQ. V lost 4 bases to trimming and J lost 0 bases, with 24 bases between them. The CDR3 runs to 19 residues.

The chain is built from TRBV11-2 and TRBJ1-4; D perhaps matches TRBD1 (5 bases). V dropped 8 bases and J dropped 8 bases, with 15 bases sitting between them. The CDR3 covers 13 residues. CDR1 is SGHAT, CDR2 FQNNGV, per germline. CDR3 DNA sequence: TGTGCCAGCCAAGGGGTAGGACGGGAAAAACTGTTTTTT. As protein: CASQGVGREKLFF.